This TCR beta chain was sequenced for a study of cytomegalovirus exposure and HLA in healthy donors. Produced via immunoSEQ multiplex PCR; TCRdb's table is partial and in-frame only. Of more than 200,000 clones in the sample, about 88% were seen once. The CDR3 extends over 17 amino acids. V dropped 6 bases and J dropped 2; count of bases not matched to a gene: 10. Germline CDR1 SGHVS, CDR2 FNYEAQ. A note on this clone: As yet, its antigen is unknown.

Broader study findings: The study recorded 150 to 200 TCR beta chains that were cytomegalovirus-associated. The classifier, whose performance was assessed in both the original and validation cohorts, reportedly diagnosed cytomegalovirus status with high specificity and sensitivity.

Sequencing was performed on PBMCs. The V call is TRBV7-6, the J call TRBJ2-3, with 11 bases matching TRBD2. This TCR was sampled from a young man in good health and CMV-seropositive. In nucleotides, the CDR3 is TGTGCCAGCAGGGGACCGACTAGCGGGGCCCACACAGATACGCAGTATTTT. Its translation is CASRGPTSGAHTDTQYF.